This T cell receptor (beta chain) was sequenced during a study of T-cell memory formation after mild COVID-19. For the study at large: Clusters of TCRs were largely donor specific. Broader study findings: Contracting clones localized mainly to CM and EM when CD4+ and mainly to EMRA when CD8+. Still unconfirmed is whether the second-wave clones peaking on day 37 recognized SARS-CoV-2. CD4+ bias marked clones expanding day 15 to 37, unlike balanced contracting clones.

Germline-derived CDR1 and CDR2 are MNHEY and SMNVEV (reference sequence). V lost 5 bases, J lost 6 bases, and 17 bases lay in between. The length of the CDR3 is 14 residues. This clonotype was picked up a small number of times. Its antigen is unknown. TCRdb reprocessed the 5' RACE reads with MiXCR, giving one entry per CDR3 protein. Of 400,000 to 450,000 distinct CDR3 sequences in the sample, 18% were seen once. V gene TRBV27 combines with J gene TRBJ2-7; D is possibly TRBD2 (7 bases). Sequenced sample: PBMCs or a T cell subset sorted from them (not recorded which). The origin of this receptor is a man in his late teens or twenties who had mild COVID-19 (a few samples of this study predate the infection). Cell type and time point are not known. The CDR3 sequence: CASSPSGGLGEQYF. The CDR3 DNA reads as TGTGCCAGCAGTCCATCCGGGGGGCTAGGCGAGCAGTACTTC.